The next 2 T cell receptor beta chains were all read from a single sample in a study of response to subunit inactivated influenza vaccine. TCRdb re-derived calls from the RT-PCR reads in MiXCR, one entry per CDR3 protein. Among more than 200,000 distinct CDR3 sequences listed, roughly an eighth were seen once. Sequences were derived from non-naive T cells sorted from PBMCs, sampled around 15 days before vaccination. All receptors derive from a man aged 50 to 60 who received an inactivated influenza vaccine.

The chain links TRBV5-1 to TRBJ2-5; no clear D. The ends were cut back, 2 bases at V and 1 base at J, with 12 bases in the middle. The CDR3 extends over 15 amino acids. The germline CDR1 and CDR2 sequences are SGHRS and YFSETQ. This chain's CDR3 is CASSLGGSGQETQYF. Written as DNA, the CDR3 is TGCGCCAGCAGCTTAGGTGGATCTGGCCAAGAGACCCAGTACTTC.

This clonotype was seen more than once but under ten times. The chain couples TRBV4-2 to TRBJ2-2, with D possibly being TRBD2 (5 bases). V shed 0 bases and J shed 5 bases, with 19 bases lying between them. The V gene's germline CDR1 is LGHNA and CDR2 YNFKEQ. The CDR3 loop spans 18 amino acids. The CDR3 sequence is CASSQDLMREFRTGELFF. Written as DNA, the CDR3 is TGTGCCAGCAGCCAAGATTTAATGAGGGAGTTTAGAACCGGGGAGCTGTTTTTT.